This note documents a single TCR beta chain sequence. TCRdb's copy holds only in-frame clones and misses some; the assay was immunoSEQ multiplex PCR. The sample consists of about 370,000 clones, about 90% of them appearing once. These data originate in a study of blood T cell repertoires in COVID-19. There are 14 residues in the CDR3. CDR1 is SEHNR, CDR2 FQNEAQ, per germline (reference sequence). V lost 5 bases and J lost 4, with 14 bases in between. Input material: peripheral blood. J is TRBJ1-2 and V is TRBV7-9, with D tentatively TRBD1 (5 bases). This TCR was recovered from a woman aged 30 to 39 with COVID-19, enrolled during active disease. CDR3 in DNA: TGTGCCAGCAGCGCAGGGTCCCTCGTCTATGGCTACACCTTC. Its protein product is CASSAGSLVYGYTF.